One and the same sample provided the 4 T cell receptor beta chains below, sequenced in a study of cytomegalovirus exposure and HLA in healthy donors. Amplification used 60 Vbeta primers and 13 Jbeta primers. The data were produced by immunoSEQ multiplex PCR, yet TCRdb's version contains in-frame clones alone and is incomplete. The sample yields about 160,000 clones, around 80% seen once. The source material was PBMCs. Receptor source: a man younger than 40 in good health and CMV-seronegative.

The V gene is TRBV14, the J gene TRBJ2-3; no firm D call. V lost 5 bases, J lost 8 bases, and 11 bases lay in between. CDR3 length equals 12 residues. Germline V CDR1 and CDR2: SGHDN, FVKESK. The chain's CDR3 is CASSTGVFTQYF. The CDR3 region has the DNA TGTGCCAGCAGCACCGGAGTGTTTACGCAGTATTTT.

CDR3 sequence (DNA): TGCGCCAGCAGCTTGGGTTCCGGGAAGAACACCGGGGAGCTGTTTTTT. This gives the protein CASSLGSGKNTGELFF. The genes are TRBV5-1 and TRBJ2-2, with D maybe TRBD2 (5 bases). Per the germline V gene, CDR1 is SGHRS and CDR2 is YFSETQ. The CDR3 contains 16 residues. Trimming took 0 bases from V and 1 from J, leaving 10 bases between them.

This chain uses TRBV5-1 with TRBJ1-1; no clear D gene. This CDR3 comprises 15 residues. Trimming removed 4 bases from V and 1 base from J, with 14 bases in between. The germline CDR1 and CDR2 sequences are SGHRS and YFSETQ. Written as DNA, the CDR3 is TGCGCCAGCAGCCCTATAAACGGAGCGAACACTGAAGCTTTCTTT. It codes for CASSPINGANTEAFF.

This clone was seen only once. The gene calls are TRBV6-1 and TRBJ2-5; D is ambiguous. V was trimmed by 6 bases and J by 1 base, leaving 15 bases between them. Germline CDR1 is MNHNS and CDR2 is SASEGT. This CDR3 is 15 amino acids long. This chain's CDR3 is CASSAGTALQETQYF. The CDR3 region has the DNA TGTGCCAGCAGCGCCGGAACAGCCCTCCAAGAGACCCAGTACTTC.